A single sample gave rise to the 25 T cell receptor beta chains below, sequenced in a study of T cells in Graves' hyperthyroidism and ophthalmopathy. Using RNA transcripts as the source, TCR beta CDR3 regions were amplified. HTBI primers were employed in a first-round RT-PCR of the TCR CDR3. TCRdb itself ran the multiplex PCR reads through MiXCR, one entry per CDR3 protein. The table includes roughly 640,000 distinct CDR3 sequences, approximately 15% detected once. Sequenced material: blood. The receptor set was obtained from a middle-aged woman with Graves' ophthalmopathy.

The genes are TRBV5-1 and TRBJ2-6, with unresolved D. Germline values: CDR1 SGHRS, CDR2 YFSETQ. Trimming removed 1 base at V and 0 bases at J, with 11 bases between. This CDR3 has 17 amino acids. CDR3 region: CASSLPYLSSGANVLTF. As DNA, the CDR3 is TGCGCCAGCAGCTTGCCTTACTTGTCCTCTGGGGCCAACGTCCTGACTTTC.

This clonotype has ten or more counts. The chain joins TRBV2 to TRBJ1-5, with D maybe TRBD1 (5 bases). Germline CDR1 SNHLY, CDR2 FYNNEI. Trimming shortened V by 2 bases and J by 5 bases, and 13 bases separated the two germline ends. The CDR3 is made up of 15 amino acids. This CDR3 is CASSESGASHQPQHF. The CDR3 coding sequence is TGTGCCAGCAGTGAATCCGGGGCCAGCCATCAGCCCCAGCATTTT.

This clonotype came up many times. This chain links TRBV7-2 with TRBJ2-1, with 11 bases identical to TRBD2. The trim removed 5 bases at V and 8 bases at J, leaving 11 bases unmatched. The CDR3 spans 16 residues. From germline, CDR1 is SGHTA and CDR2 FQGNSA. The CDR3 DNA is TGTGCCAGCAGCAAGGGGGCTAGCGGGGGGTCTTATGAGCAGTTCTTC. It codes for CASSKGASGGSYEQFF.

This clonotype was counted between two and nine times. DNA for the CDR3: TGTGCCACCAGCAGAGATCGAAACAGGAATGGCTACACCTTC. Amino acid sequence: CATSRDRNRNGYTF. J is TRBJ1-2 and V is TRBV15, with D possibly being TRBD1 (5 bases). This CDR3 is built from 14 residues. Germline assignment: CDR1 LNHNV and CDR2 YYDKDF (reference sequence). Between the trimmed V and J ends, which lost 0 bases and 6 bases, there was a span of 11 bases.

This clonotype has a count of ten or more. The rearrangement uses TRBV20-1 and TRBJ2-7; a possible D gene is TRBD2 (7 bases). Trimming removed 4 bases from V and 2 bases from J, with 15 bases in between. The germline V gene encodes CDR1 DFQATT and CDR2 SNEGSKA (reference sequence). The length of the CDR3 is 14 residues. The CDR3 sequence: CSAIGGEGTYEQYF. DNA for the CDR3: TGCAGTGCTATAGGGGGGGAAGGCACCTACGAGCAGTACTTC.

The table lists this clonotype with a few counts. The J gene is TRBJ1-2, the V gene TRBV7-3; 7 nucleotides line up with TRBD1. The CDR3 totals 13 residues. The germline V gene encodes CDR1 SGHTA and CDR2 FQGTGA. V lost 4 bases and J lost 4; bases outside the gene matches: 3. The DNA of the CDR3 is TGTGCCAGCAGCTGGGGACAGTCCTATGGCTACACCTTC. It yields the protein CASSWGQSYGYTF.

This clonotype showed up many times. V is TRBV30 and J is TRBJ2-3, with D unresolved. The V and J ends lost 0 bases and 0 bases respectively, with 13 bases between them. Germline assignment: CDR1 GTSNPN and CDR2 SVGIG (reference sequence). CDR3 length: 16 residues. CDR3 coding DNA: TGTGCCTGGAGTGTACTCCCGGCCTCTAGCACAGATACGCAGTATTTT. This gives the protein CAWSVLPASSTDTQYF.

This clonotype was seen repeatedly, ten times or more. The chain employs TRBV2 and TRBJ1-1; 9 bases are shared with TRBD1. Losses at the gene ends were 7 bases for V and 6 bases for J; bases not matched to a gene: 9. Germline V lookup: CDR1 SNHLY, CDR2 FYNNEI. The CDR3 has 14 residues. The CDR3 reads CASTTGQGIAEAFF. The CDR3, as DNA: TGTGCCAGCACCACCGGACAGGGGATCGCTGAAGCTTTCTTT.

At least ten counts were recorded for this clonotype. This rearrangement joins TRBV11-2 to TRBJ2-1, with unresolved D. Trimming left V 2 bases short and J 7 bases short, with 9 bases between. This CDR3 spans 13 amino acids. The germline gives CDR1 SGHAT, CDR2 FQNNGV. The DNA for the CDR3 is TGTGCCAGCAGCTTACTCTTCGAGAATGAGCAGTTCTTC. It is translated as CASSLLFENEQFF. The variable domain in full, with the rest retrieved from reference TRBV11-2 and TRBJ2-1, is EAGVAQSPRYKIIEKRQSVAFWCNPISGHATLYWYQQILGQGPKLLIQFQNNGVVDDSQLPKDRFSAERLKGVDSTLKIQPAKLEDSAVYLCASSLLFENEQFFGPGTRLTVL.

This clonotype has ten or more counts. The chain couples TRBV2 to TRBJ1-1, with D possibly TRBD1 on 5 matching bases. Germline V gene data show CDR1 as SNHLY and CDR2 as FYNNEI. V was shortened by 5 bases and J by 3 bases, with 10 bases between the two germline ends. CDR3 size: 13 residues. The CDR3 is CASSLGVHTEAFF. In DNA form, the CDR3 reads TGTGCCAGCAGTTTAGGGGTTCACACTGAAGCTTTCTTT.

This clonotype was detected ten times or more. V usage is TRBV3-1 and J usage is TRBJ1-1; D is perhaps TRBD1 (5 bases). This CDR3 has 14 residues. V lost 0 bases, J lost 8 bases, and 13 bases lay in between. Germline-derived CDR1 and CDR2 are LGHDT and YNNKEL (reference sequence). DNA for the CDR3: TGTGCCAGCAGCCAAGACAGGGTTCGGGTAGAAGCTTTCTTT. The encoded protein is CASSQDRVRVEAFF.

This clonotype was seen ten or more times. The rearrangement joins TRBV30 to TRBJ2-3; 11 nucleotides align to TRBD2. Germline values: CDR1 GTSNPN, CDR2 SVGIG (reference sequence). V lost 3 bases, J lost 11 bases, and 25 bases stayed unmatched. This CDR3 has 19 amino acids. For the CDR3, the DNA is TGTGCCTGGAGCCTTCCCCCCCCTCTAGCGGGGGGTCCTCCGGGGGAGCAGTATTTT. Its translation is CAWSLPPPLAGGPPGEQYF.

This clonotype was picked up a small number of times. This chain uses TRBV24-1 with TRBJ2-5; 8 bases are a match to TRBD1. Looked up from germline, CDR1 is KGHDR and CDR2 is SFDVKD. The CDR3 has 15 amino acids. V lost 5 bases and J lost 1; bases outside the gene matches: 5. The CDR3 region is CATSVFGTGQETQYF. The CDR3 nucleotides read TGTGCCACCAGTGTTTTCGGGACAGGCCAAGAGACCCAGTACTTC.

This chain's CDR3 is CASSLKPRAPGELFF. The CDR3 DNA follows: TGTGCCAGCAGTTTAAAACCACGGGCGCCCGGGGAGCTGTTTTTT. The chain recombines TRBV12-3 or TRBV12-4 with TRBJ2-2; D ambiguous. This CDR3 has 15 residues. Trimming pared 2 bases from V and 6 bases from J, leaving 13 bases between.

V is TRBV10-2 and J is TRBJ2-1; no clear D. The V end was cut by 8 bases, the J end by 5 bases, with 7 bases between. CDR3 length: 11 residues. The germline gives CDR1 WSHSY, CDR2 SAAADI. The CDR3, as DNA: TGCGCCAGCTGGACGGACAATGAGCAGTTCTTC. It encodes CASWTDNEQFF.

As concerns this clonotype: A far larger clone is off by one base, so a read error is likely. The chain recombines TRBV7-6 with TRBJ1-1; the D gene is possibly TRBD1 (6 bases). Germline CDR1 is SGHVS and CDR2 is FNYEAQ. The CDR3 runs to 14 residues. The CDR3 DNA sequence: TGTGCCAGCAGCCCCCAGGGGCTTAACACTGAAACTTTCTTT. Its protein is CASSPQGLNTETFF.

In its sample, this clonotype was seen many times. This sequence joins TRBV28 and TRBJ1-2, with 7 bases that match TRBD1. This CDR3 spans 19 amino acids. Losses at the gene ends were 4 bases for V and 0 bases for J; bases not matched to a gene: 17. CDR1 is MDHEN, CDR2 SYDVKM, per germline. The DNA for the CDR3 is TGTGCCAGCAGTTATCCGGGACAGAGTTTAGGGGTTCCTAACTATGGCTACACCTTC. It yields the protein CASSYPGQSLGVPNYGYTF.

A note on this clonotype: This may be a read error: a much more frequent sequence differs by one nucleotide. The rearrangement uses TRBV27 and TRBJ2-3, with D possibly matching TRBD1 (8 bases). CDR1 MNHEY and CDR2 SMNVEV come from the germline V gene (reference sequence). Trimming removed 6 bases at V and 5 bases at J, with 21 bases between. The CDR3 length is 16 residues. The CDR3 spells CASRLNRGCGGDTQYF. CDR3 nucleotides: TGTGCCAGCAGGCTGAACAGGGGGTGCGGGGGAGATACGCAGTATTTT.

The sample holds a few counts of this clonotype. The CDR3 reads CSASSPNYGYTF. The CDR3 nucleotides read TGCAGTGCTAGTTCCCCTAACTATGGCTACACCTTC. The chain recombines TRBV20-1 with TRBJ1-2; D unresolved. This CDR3 region has 12 residues. Trimming removed 3 bases from V and 0 bases from J, with 5 bases in between. CDR1 DFQATT and CDR2 SNEGSKA come from the germline V gene (reference sequence).

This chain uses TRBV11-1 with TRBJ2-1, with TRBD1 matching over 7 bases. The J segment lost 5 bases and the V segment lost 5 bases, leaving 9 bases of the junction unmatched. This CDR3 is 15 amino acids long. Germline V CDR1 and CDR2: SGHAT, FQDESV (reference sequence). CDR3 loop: CASSDRQGPDNEQFF. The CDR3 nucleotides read TGTGCCAGCAGCGACCGACAGGGACCTGACAATGAGCAGTTCTTC. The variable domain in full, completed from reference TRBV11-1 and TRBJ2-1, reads EAEVAQSPRYKITEKSQAVAFWCDPISGHATLYWYRQILGQGPELLVQFQDESVVDDSQLPKDRFSAERLKGVDSTLKIQPAELGDSAMYLCASSDRQGPDNEQFFGPGTRLTVL.

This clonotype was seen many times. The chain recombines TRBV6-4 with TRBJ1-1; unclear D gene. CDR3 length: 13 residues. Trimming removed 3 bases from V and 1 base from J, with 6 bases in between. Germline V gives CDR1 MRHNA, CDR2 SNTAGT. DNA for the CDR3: TGTGCCAGCAGTGAGTTTAGGAACACTGAAGCTTTCTTT. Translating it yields CASSEFRNTEAFF.

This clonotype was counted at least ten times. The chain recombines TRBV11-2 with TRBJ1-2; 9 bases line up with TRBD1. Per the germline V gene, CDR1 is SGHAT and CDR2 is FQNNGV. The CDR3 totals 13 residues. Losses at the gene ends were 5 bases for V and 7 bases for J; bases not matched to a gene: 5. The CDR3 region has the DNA TGTGCCAGCAGCCTGGGACAGGGTGGTGGCTACACCTTC. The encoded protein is CASSLGQGGGYTF.

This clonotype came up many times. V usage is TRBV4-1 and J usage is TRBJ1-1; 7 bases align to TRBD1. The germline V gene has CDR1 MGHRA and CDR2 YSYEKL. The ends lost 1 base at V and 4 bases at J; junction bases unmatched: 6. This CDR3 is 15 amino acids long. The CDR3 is CASSQAATGLTEAFF. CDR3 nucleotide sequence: TGCGCCAGCAGCCAAGCGGCGACAGGGCTCACTGAAGCTTTCTTT.

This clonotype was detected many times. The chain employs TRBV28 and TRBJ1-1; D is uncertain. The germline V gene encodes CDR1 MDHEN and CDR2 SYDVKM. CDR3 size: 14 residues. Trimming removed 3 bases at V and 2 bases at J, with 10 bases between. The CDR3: CASSFRQANTEAFF. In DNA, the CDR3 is TGTGCCAGCAGTTTCAGGCAGGCAAACACTGAAGCTTTCTTT.

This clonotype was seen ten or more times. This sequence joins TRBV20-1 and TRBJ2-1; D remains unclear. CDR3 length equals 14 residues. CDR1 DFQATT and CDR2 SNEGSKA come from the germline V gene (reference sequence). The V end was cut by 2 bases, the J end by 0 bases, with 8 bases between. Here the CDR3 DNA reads TGCAGTGCTAGATCTCAGAGCTCCTACAATGAGCAGTTCTTC. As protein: CSARSQSSYNEQFF.